These T cell receptor beta chains were read from a single sample in a study of OX40 agonist ivuxolimab in advanced cancers. Sequencing was performed with immunoSEQ multiplex PCR; in TCRdb, only in-frame clones are kept and a portion is missing. The sample consists of tens of thousands of clones, roughly 90% of them appearing once. The sample in question was CD4+ or CD8+ T cells sorted from blood, obtained in a trial of the OX40 agonist ivuxolimab. These TCRs come from an adult with an advanced solid tumor such as melanoma, head and neck, liver or kidney cancer. Each CDR3 is given with its conserved first and last residue. D genes are given only for firm matches. Expanded clones are given a class, and other clones once, few, many or no size at all.

once,TRBD2,TRBV5-1,TRBJ2-7,CASSTPGLVHHEQYF,TGCGCCAGCAGTACACCGGGACTAGTTCACCACGAGCAGTACTTC
.,TRBD1,TRBV7-2,TRBJ2-5,CASSPGQVETQYF,TGTGCCAGCAGCCCGGGACAGGTCGAGACCCAGTACTTC
.,TRBD2,TRBV18,TRBJ2-2,CASSPPGLAGAVGELFF,TGTGCCAGCTCACCACCCGGACTAGCGGGAGCGGTCGGGGAGCTGTTTTTT
.,.,TRBV6-4,TRBJ1-2,CASSYPSVYGYTF,TGTGCCAGCAGTTATCCATCCGTCTATGGCTACACCTTC
.,TRBD2,TRBV5-5,TRBJ2-5,CASSRLTGLAEETQYF,TGTGCCAGCAGTCGCCTTACGGGACTAGCGGAAGAGACCCAGTACTTC
.,.,TRBV5-1,TRBJ1-5,CASSLGTVGGSQPQHF,TGCGCCAGCAGCTTGGGGACAGTTGGGGGTAGTCAGCCCCAGCATTTT
.,.,TRBV9,TRBJ2-7,CASTRDPGSSYEQYF,TGTGCCAGCACCCGGGACCCCGGGAGCTCCTACGAGCAGTACTTC
.,TRBD2,TRBV15,TRBJ2-1,CATSRDRLAGGFNEQFF,TGTGCCACCAGCAGAGATCGACTAGCGGGAGGGTTTAATGAGCAGTTCTTC
.,TRBD2,TRBV28,TRBJ2-3,CASSLVVGGARADTQYF,TGTGCCAGCAGTTTGGTGGTCGGGGGGGCGAGGGCAGATACGCAGTATTTT
.,TRBD1,TRBV19,TRBJ1-5,CASRKDRASNQPQHF,TGTGCCAGTAGAAAAGACAGGGCGAGCAATCAGCCCCAGCATTTT
.,.,TRBV11-3,TRBJ1-6,CASRRGSSYNSPLHF,TGTGCCAGCAGGAGGGGTAGCTCCTATAATTCACCCCTCCACTTT
.,.,TRBV27,TRBJ2-7,CASSTLTHSSYEQYF,TGTGCCAGCAGTACCCTGACTCATAGCTCCTACGAGCAGTACTTC
.,TRBD2,TRBV4-1,TRBJ2-1,CASSPVGTSGIIEQFF,TGCGCCAGCAGCCCTGTGGGGACTAGCGGGATAATTGAGCAGTTCTTC
.,TRBD1,TRBV28,TRBJ2-4,CASSARTGRLAKNIQYF,TGTGCCAGCAGCGCCAGGACAGGGAGACTAGCCAAAAACATTCAGTACTTC
once,TRBD2,TRBV5-1,TRBJ2-5,CASSLALAGAIQETQYF,TGCGCCAGCAGCTTGGCGCTAGCGGGGGCGATCCAAGAGACCCAGTACTTC
once,.,TRBV5-1,TRBJ2-7,CASSLGVQGLSYEQYF,TGCGCCAGCAGCTTAGGGGTACAGGGTCTGTCCTACGAGCAGTACTTC
once,.,TRBV5-1,TRBJ2-1,CASSARLGYNEQFF,TGCGCCAGCAGCGCAAGACTAGGCTACAATGAGCAGTTCTTC
.,TRBD1,TRBV28,TRBJ1-5,CASSFGTGGLDQPQHF,TGTGCCAGCAGTTTCGGGACAGGGGGCTTGGATCAGCCCCAGCATTTT
once,.,TRBV20-1,TRBJ2-1,CSADSYNEQFF,TGCAGTGCTGACAGCTACAATGAGCAGTTCTTC
.,.,TRBV18,TRBJ2-2,CASSPEATGELFF,TGTGCCAGCTCTCCCGAGGCCACCGGGGAGCTGTTTTTT
.,TRBD2,TRBV6-1,TRBJ2-1,CASREVAGVYNEQFF,TGTGCCAGCAGGGAGGTGGCGGGGGTATACAATGAGCAGTTCTTC
once,TRBD1,TRBV5-4,TRBJ2-7,CASSMTGVYEQYF,TGTGCCAGCAGCATGACAGGGGTCTACGAGCAGTACTTC
.,TRBD1,TRBV7-9,TRBJ1-1,CASSLADRGTEAFF,TGTGCCAGCAGCTTAGCCGACAGGGGTACTGAAGCTTTCTTT
.,TRBD2,TRBV5-8,TRBJ2-5,CASSVMTSQEGETQYF,TGTGCCAGCAGCGTTATGACTAGCCAGGAGGGGGAGACCCAGTACTTC
once,.,TRBV6-5,TRBJ1-5,CASSYFEGSQPQHF,TGTGCCAGCAGTTACTTTGAGGGAAGTCAGCCCCAGCATTTT
.,.,TRBV12-5,TRBJ2-3,CASGLYGTDTQYF,TGTGCTAGTGGTTTGTATGGGACAGATACGCAGTATTTT
once,.,TRBV6-1,TRBJ1-5,CASSEDQPQHF,TGTGCCAGCAGTGAAGATCAGCCCCAGCATTTT
.,TRBD2,TRBV30,TRBJ2-7,CAWSASGVEQYF,TGTGCCTGGAGTGCTAGCGGGGTGGAGCAGTACTTC
.,TRBD1,TRBV28,TRBJ1-1,CASSRGRTEAFF,TGTGCCAGCAGCAGGGGGCGAACTGAAGCTTTCTTT
.,.,TRBV2,TRBJ2-4,CASSESGVGNIQYF,TGTGCCAGCAGTGAGTCGGGAGTCGGAAACATTCAGTACTTC
.,TRBD1,TRBV6-6,TRBJ2-7,CASSYGDRPGEQYF,TGTGCCAGCAGTTACGGGGACAGGCCAGGCGAGCAGTACTTC
.,.,TRBV11-1,TRBJ1-4,CASPGQADNEKLFF,TGTGCCAGCCCGGGGCAGGCGGATAATGAAAAACTGTTTTTT
.,TRBD1,TRBV27,TRBJ1-2,CASSLSPGGHYGYTF,TGTGCCAGCAGTTTATCGCCAGGGGGCCACTATGGCTACACCTTC
.,.,TRBV19,TRBJ1-4,CASSIEHKNEKLFF,TGTGCCAGTAGTATAGAGCACAAGAATGAAAAACTGTTTTTT
.,.,TRBV19,TRBJ1-1,CASTRQVNTEAFF,TGTGCCAGTACAAGACAGGTGAACACTGAAGCTTTCTTT
.,TRBD2,TRBV30,TRBJ2-5,CAWTSGSGRETQYF,TGTGCCTGGACCAGCGGGAGCGGGCGGGAGACCCAGTACTTC
.,TRBD2,TRBV4-2,TRBJ2-5,CASSQETGTRQTQYF,TGTGCCAGCAGCCAAGAAACCGGGACTAGGCAGACCCAGTACTTC
.,TRBD1,TRBV15,TRBJ1-1,CATATGENTEAFF,TGTGCCACCGCCACAGGGGAGAACACTGAAGCTTTCTTT
.,TRBD1,TRBV5-4,TRBJ2-6,CASSLGQGAGGANVLTF,TGTGCCAGCAGCTTGGGACAGGGGGCAGGTGGGGCCAACGTCCTGACTTTC
.,.,TRBV28,TRBJ2-7,CASSPPDRPYEQYF,TGTGCCAGCAGTCCACCCGACAGACCCTACGAGCAGTACTTC
.,.,TRBV28,TRBJ1-3,CASSLLGASGNTIYF,TGTGCCAGCAGTTTATTAGGAGCCTCTGGAAACACCATATATTTT